Listed below are T cell receptor beta chains from one sample, sequenced in a study of naive and memory T cell subsets. TCRdb reprocessed the UMI-ligation and nested PCR reads with MiXCR, giving one entry per CDR3 protein. The table has approximately 27,000 distinct CDR3 sequences, about 10% seen once. Sequencing was carried out using effector memory CD4+ T cells from blood. These receptors were obtained from a human donor in good health. The CDR3 runs from the conserved cysteine through the conserved F or W. D genes are given only for firm matches. Rows give clone size only sometimes, using once, few, many, or a class for an expanded clone.

TRBJ2-1 TRBV10-3 . TRBD1 CAISRDSRPTYNEQFF
TRBJ2-1 TRBV6-2/TRBV6-3 many . CASSYVGVTGDEQFF
TRBJ2-1 TRBV6-2/TRBV6-3 many . CASSYRSNEQFF
TRBJ2-4 TRBV11-2 few TRBD2 CASSDGVAGVSVGKNIQYF
TRBJ2-2 TRBV7-3 . TRBD1 CASTPGQPNTGELFF
TRBJ2-2 TRBV7-8 many TRBD1 CASSLGQGSTGELFF
TRBJ2-7 TRBV10-3 many TRBD2 CAISESGGGLAGEGSEQYF
TRBJ2-6 TRBV24-1 . . CATSLSGANVLTF
TRBJ2-3 TRBV12-5 many TRBD2 CASGLGASGSLDTQYF
TRBJ2-1 TRBV5-4 many . CATRRGGGDSYNEQFF
TRBJ2-5 TRBV11-2 medium-sized . CASSPGGAGGYQETQYF
TRBJ2-1 TRBV7-9 many . CASSYSRLPYNEQFF
TRBJ2-1 TRBV4-1 many . CASSQDPGGASHNEQFF
TRBJ2-5 TRBV27 many . CASSPQTPGVSETQYF
TRBJ1-1 TRBV20-1 few . CSAPPDSYTEAFF
TRBJ1-1 TRBV29-1 many . CSAGRGEGTEAFF
TRBJ2-7 TRBV19 . TRBD2 CASSRLAGNYEQYF
TRBJ2-1 TRBV20-1 many TRBD2 CSARDWTSHNEQFF
TRBJ2-5 TRBV6-5 few TRBD2 CASSRTSGRRETQYF
TRBJ1-1 TRBV10-3 . . CAISEDGWEAFF
TRBJ2-2 TRBV4-2 . TRBD2 CASTHSRLADNTGELFF
TRBJ2-1 TRBV4-3 few . CASSQEWGGRTEQFF
TRBJ2-1 TRBV12-3/TRBV12-4 many TRBD2 CASSDPGLAGVYNEQFF
TRBJ2-2 TRBV20-1 once TRBD1 CSASQGVGELFF
TRBJ2-5 TRBV5-4 few . CASSYAPQETQYF
TRBJ2-2 TRBV11-2 few TRBD1 CASSFSRQGARTGELFF
TRBJ1-5 TRBV29-1 many . CSVEVSLGGPQHF
TRBJ1-2 TRBV19 few . CASSRGREVHGYTF
TRBJ2-5 TRBV28 many . CASRTTPYRQSLEETQYF
TRBJ1-4 TRBV4-2 few TRBD1 CATSFGQGNEKLFF
TRBJ2-7 TRBV6-5 few . CASSFLAGEQYF
TRBJ2-2 TRBV13 many TRBD1 CASRQTGDTGELFF
TRBJ1-4 TRBV2 few . CASSEAGRSEKLFF
TRBJ2-7 TRBV25-1 many . CASSDRGYEQYF
TRBJ2-2 TRBV5-1 few . CASSLGEDTGELFF
TRBJ2-4 TRBV9 . TRBD1 CASSMQGEAKNIQYF
TRBJ2-3 TRBV7-9 many . CASRKFGTSTDTQYF
TRBJ2-2 TRBV18 few . CASSPVTATGELFF
TRBJ2-3 TRBV7-8 medium-sized . CASGRETSTDTQYF
TRBJ2-1 TRBV27 . . CASSLRARGSSYNEQFF
TRBJ2-1 TRBV20-1 few . CSASGIEAGPSYNEQFF
TRBJ2-2 TRBV24-1 . TRBD2 CATSGISGSPNTGELFF
TRBJ1-4 TRBV25-1 many . CASSHQTGPNEKLFF
TRBJ1-5 TRBV19 . . CASRPIGQPQHF
TRBJ2-1 TRBV6-1 few TRBD2 CASSPSLGLAGREQFF
TRBJ1-2 TRBV11-2 few . CASSLGPGYTF
TRBJ2-7 TRBV19 . . CASSQRGGRAPDCEQYF
TRBJ2-5 TRBV20-1 many TRBD2 CSASKTSGGETQYF
TRBJ1-5 TRBV6-2/TRBV6-3 once . CASSTGIAGNQPQHF
TRBJ2-2 TRBV6-2/TRBV6-3 . TRBD2 CASSYSKDEGLSNTGELFF